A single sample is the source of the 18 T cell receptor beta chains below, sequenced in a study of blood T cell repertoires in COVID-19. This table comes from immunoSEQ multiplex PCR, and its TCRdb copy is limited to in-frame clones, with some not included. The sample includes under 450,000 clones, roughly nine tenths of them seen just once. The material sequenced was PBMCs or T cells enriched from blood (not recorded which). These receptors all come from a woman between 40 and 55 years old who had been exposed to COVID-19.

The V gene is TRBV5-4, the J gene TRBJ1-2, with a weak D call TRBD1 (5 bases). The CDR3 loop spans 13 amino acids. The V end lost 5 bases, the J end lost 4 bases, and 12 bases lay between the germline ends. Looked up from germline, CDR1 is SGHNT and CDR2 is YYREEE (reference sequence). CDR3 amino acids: CASRKQGGYGYTF. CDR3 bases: TGTGCCAGCAGAAAGCAGGGTGGCTATGGCTACACCTTC. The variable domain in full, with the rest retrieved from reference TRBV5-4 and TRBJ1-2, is ETGVTQSPTHLIKTRGQQVTLRCSSQSGHNTVSWYQQALGQGPQFIFQYYREEENGRGNFPPRFSGLQFPNYSSELNVNALELDDSALYLCASRKQGGYGYTFGSGTRLTVV.

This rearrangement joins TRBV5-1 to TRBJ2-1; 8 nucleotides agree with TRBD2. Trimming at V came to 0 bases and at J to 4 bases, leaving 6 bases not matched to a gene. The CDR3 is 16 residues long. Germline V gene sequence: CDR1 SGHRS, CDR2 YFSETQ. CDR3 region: CASSLAKLAEYNEQFF. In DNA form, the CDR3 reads TGCGCCAGCAGCTTGGCCAAACTAGCGGAGTACAATGAGCAGTTCTTC.

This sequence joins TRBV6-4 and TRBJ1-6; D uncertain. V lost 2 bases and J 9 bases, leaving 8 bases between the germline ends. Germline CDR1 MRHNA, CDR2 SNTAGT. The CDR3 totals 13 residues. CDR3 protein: CASSDPTFSPLHF. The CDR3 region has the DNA TGTGCCAGCAGTGACCCGACTTTTTCACCCCTCCACTTT.

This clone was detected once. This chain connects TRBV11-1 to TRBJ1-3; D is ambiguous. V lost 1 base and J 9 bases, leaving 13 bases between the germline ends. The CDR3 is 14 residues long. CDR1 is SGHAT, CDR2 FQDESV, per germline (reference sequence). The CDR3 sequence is CASSLDPRRGTIYF. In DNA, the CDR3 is TGTGCCAGCAGCTTAGACCCCCGTCGAGGCACCATATATTTT. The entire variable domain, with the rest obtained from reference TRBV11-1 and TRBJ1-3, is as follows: EAEVAQSPRYKITEKSQAVAFWCDPISGHATLYWYRQILGQGPELLVQFQDESVVDDSQLPKDRFSAERLKGVDSTLKIQPAELGDSAMYLCASSLDPRRGTIYFGEGSWLTVV.

For the CDR3, the DNA is TGTGCCAGCAGCGCCCGGACTAGCGGGAGGGTTTCCTCTTGGGACAATGAGCAGTTCTTC. Translating it yields CASSARTSGRVSSWDNEQFF. The chain combines TRBV7-6 with TRBJ2-1, with 15 bases that match TRBD2. Germline assignment: CDR1 SGHVS and CDR2 FNYEAQ. V lost 5 bases, J lost 5 bases, and 16 bases stayed unmatched. CDR3 size: 20 residues.

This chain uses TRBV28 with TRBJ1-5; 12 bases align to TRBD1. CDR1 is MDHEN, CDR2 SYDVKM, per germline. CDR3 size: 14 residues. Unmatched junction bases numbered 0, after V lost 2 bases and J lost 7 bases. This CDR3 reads CASSLGTGGQPQHF. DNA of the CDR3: TGTGCCAGCAGTTTAGGGACAGGGGGCCAGCCCCAGCATTTT.

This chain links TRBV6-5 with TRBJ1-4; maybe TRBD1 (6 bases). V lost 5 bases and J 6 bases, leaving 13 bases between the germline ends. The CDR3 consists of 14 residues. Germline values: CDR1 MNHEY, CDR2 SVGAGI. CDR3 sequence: CASSLRGRDEKLFF. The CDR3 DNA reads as TGTGCCAGCAGTCTCAGGGGAAGGGATGAAAAACTGTTTTTT.

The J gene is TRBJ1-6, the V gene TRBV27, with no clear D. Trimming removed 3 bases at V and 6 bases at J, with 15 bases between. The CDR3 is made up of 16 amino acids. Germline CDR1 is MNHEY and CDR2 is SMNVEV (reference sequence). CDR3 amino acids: CASSLQQSLGNSPLHF. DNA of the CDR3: TGTGCCAGCAGTTTGCAACAGTCCCTCGGTAATTCACCCCTCCACTTT.

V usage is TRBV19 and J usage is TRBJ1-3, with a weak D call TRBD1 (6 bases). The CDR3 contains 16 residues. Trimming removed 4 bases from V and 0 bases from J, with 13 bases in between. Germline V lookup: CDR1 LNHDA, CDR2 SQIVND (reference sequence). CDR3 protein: CASSTGQSFSGNTIYF. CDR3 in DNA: TGTGCCAGTAGTACTGGACAGTCCTTCTCTGGAAACACCATATATTTT.

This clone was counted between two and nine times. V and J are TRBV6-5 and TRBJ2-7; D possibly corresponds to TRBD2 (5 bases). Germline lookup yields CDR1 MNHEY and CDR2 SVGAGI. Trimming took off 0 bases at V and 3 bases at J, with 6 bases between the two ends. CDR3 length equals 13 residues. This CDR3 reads CASSYSLDYEQYF. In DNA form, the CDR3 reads TGTGCCAGCAGTTACTCACTAGACTACGAGCAGTACTTC.

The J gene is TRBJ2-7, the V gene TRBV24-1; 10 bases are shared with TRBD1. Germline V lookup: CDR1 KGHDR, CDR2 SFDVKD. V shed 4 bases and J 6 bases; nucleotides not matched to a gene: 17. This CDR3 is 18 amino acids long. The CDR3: CATSDPPGTRDRGGEQYF. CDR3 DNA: TGTGCCACCAGTGACCCGCCCGGCACCCGGGACAGGGGAGGCGAGCAGTACTTC.

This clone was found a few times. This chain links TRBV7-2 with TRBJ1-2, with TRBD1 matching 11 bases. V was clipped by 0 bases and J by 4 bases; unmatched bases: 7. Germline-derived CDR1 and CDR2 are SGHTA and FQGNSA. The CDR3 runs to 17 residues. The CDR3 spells CASSLAPGQGVGYGYTF. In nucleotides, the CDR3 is TGTGCCAGCAGCTTAGCCCCGGGACAGGGGGTGGGCTATGGCTACACCTTC.

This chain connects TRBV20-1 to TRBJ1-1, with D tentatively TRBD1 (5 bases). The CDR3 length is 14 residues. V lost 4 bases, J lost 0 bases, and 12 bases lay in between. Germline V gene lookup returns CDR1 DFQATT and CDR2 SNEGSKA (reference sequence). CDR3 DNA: TGCAGTGCTAATGACGACAGAGTGAACACTGAAGCTTTCTTT. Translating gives CSANDDRVNTEAFF.

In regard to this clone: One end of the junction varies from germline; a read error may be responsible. The CDR3 spells CASSFGSGSQETQYF. The CDR3 region has the DNA TGTGCTAGCAGCTTTGGTAGCGGGAGCCAAGAGACCCAGTACTTC. V and J are TRBV7-7 and TRBJ2-5; the match to TRBD2 covers 9 bases. Germline CDR1 SSHAT, CDR2 FNYEAQ (reference sequence). The CDR3 has 15 residues. Based on the CDR3 plus reference TRBV7-7 and TRBJ2-5, the full variable domain is GAGVSQSPRYKVTKRGQDVTLRCDPISSHATLYWYQQALGQGPEFLTYFNYEAQPDKSGLPSDRFSAERPEGSISTLTIQRTEQRDSAMYRCASSFGSGSQETQYFGPGTRLLVL.

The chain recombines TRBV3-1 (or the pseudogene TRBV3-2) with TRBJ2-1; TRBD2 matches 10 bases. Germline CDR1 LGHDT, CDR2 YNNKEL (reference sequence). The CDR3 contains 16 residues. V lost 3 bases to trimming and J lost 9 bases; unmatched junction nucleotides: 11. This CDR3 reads CASSHLGAGGQGEQFF. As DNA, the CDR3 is TGTGCCAGCAGCCACCTAGGAGCGGGGGGGCAAGGTGAGCAGTTCTTC.

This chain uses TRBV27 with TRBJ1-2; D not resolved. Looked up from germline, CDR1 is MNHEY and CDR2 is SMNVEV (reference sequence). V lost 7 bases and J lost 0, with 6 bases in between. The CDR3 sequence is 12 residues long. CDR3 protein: CASIQANYGYTF. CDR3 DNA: TGTGCCAGCATCCAGGCTAACTATGGCTACACCTTC.

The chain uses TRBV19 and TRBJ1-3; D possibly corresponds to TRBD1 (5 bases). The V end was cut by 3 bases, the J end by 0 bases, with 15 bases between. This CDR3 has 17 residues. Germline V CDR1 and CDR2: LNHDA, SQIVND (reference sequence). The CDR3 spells CASSMPGLRTSGNTIYF. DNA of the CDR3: TGTGCCAGTAGTATGCCGGGACTCCGGACCTCTGGAAACACCATATATTTT.

CDR3 in amino acids: CASSPLVDTSYEQYF. The CDR3 nucleotides are TGTGCCAGTAGTCCCCTTGTGGACACTTCCTACGAGCAGTACTTC. The rearrangement joins TRBV19 to TRBJ2-7, with TRBD1 as a possible D gene (5 bases). The ends were cut back, 5 bases at V and 1 base at J, with 15 bases in the middle. This CDR3 region has 15 residues. Germline V gene sequence: CDR1 LNHDA, CDR2 SQIVND (reference sequence).